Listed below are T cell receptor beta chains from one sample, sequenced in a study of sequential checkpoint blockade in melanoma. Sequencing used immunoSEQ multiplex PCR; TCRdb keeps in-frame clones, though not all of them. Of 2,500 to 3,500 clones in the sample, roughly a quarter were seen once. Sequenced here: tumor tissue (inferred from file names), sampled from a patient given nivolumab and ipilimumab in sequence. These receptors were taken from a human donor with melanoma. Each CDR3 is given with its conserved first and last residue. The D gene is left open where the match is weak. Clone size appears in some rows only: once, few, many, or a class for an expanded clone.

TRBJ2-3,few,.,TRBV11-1,TGTGCCAGCAGCTTTCCCTTGGGGGCAGGGGATACGCAGTATTTT,CASSFPLGAGDTQYF
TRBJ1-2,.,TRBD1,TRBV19,TGTGCCAGTACCATGGGACAGGAATACTATGGCTACACCTTC,CASTMGQEYYGYTF
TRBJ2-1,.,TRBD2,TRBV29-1,TGCAGCGCCGTCCCGGGACTAGCGGACTCCTACAATGAGCAGTTCTTC,CSAVPGLADSYNEQFF
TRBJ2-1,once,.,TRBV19,TGTGCCAGCCAACCGGGACGGAGATACAATGAGCAGTTCTTC,CASQPGRRYNEQFF
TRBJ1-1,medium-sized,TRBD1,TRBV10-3,TGTGCCATCAGTGAGTGGAACACAGGGGCGGTCACTGAAGCTTTCTTT,CAISEWNTGAVTEAFF
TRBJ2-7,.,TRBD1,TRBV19,TGTGCCAGTAGCGATACAGGGGGTACCTACGAGCAGTACTTC,CASSDTGGTYEQYF
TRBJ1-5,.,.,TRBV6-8,TGTGCCAGCAGTTTTAGGGAGGCAAGCCAGCCCCAGCATTTT,CASSFREASQPQHF
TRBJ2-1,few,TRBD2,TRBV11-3,TGTGCCAGCAGCTTGACTAGCGGGGGGGCTACTGAGCAGTTCTTC,CASSLTSGGATEQFF
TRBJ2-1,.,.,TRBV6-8,TGTGCCAGCAGTATACTCACCGGAATGGAGCAGTTCTTC,CASSILTGMEQFF
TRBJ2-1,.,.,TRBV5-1,TGCGCCAGCAGCTTGGTCGCGGTAAGCTCCTACAATGAGCAGTTCTTC,CASSLVAVSSYNEQFF
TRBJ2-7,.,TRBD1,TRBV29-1,TGCAGCGTTGAATGGCAGGGGGTCGAGCAGTACTTC,CSVEWQGVEQYF
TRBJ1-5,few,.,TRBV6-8,TGTGCCAGCAGTTACTCGAGGCAAGAAGCCCAGCATTTT,CASSYSRQEAQHF
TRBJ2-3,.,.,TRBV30,TGTGCCTGGAAAGGGGGGGAGGGAGATACGCAGTATTTT,CAWKGGEGDTQYF
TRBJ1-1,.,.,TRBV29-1,TGCAGCGCCTTACAGGGCCACACTGAAGCTTTCTTT,CSALQGHTEAFF
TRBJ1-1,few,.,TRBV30,TGTGCCTGGACCCTTCAGGGGAACACTGAAGCTTTCTTT,CAWTLQGNTEAFF
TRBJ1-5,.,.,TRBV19,TGTGCCAGTAGTCCCAACGCCTATAGCAATCAGCCCCAGCATTTT,CASSPNAYSNQPQHF
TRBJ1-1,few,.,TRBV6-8,TGTGCCAGCAGTTATTCGGGGGGCGCTGAAGCTTTCTTT,CASSYSGGAEAFF
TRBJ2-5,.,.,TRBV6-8,TGTGCCAGCAGTTACGCGGACAGCCAAGAGACCCAGTACTTC,CASSYADSQETQYF
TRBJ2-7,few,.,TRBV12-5,TGTGCCAGCACCCGCCGGGACACTCTCAACGAGCAGTACTTC,CASTRRDTLNEQYF
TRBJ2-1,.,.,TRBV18,TGTGCCAGCTCACCACCGGCTGGGAATGAGCAGTTCTTC,CASSPPAGNEQFF
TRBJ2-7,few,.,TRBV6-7,TGTGCCAGCAGCGCCAATTACGAGCAGTACTTC,CASSANYEQYF
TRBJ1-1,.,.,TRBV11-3,TGTGCCAGCAGCTTGGGGGAGCTGCACACTGAAGCTTTCTTT,CASSLGELHTEAFF
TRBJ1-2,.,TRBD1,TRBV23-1,TGCGCCAGCAGCCCCTCCTCCGGGACAGGTGGGCATGGCTACACCTTC,CASSPSSGTGGHGYTF
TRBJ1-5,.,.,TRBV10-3,TGTGCCATCAGTGAGTCGCCGGTGGGGCAGGGCCCCACGCCCCAGCATTTT,CAISESPVGQGPTPQHF
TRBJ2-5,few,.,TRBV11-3,TGTGCCAGCAGCTGGGCCGGGTCTCAGTACCAAGAGACCCAGTACTTC,CASSWAGSQYQETQYF
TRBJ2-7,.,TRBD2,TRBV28,TGTGCCAGCAGTCTCGGACTAGCGGGAGTGGTACTCTACGAGCAGTACTTC,CASSLGLAGVVLYEQYF
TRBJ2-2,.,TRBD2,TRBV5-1,TGCGCCAGCAGCCCGGGACCGGGACTAGCGGCTAACACCGGGGAGCTGTTTTTT,CASSPGPGLAANTGELFF
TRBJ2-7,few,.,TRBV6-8,TGTGCCAGCAGTTACTCGAATTTCTACGAGCAGTACTTC,CASSYSNFYEQYF
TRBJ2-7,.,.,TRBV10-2,TGCGCCAGCAGTGTCCCGCAGTCCCTAGACGAGCAGTACTTC,CASSVPQSLDEQYF
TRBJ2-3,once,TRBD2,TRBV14,TGTGCCAGCAGCCCAGGACTAGCCGAAAATACGCAGTATTTT,CASSPGLAENTQYF
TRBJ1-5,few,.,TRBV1,TGCGCCAGCAGCCAAGAATCAAACGGGCTGCGGCCCCAGCATTTT,CASSQESNGLRPQHF
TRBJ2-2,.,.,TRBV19,TGTGCCAGTAGACCCCAAGGGGCGACCGGGGAGCTGTTTTTT,CASRPQGATGELFF
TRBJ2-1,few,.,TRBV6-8,TGTGCCATCAGTTTCAGCGATATTTACAATGAGCAGTTCTTC,CAISFSDIYNEQFF
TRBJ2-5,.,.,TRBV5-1,TGCGCCAGCAGTGTTAGATACTCTAAGGGTTCGGAGACCCAGTACTTC,CASSVRYSKGSETQYF
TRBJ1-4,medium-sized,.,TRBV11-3,TGTGCCAGCAGCTTGGCTACCGGGGGCGCAGAAGGTGAAAAACTGTTTTTT,CASSLATGGAEGEKLFF
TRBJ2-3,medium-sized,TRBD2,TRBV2,TGTGCCAGGCGTGGGGGAGTAGCGGGGTTCCCAGATACGCAGTATTTT,CARRGGVAGFPDTQYF
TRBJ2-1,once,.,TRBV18,TGTGCCAGCTCACCAATACAAGGGTCCCCAGGGACGAACAATGAGCAGTTCTTC,CASSPIQGSPGTNNEQFF
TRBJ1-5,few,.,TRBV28,TGTGCCAGCAGTTTTGTACTGAACCTTCGTGGCAATCAGCCCCAGCATTTT,CASSFVLNLRGNQPQHF
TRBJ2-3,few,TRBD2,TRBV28,TGTGCCAGCAGTTTTTTGGCGGGGGGCCGGTCCGGGGTCATTGCGCAGTATTTT,CASSFLAGGRSGVIAQYF
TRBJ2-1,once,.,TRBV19,TGTGCCAGTAGTATAGACTCCGAGGGCTATGAGCAGTTCTTC,CASSIDSEGYEQFF
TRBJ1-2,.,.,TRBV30,TGTGCCTGGAGCGGACAGTTTAACTATGGCTACACCTTC,CAWSGQFNYGYTF
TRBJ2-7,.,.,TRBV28,TGTGCCACCGTCGGCAGCGGAGCGCCCTACGAGCAGTACTTC,CATVGSGAPYEQYF
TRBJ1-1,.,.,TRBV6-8,TGTGCCAGCTCCCTTGAGCCGGGGCGTACTGAAGCTTTCTTT,CASSLEPGRTEAFF
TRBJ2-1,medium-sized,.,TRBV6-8,TGTGCCAGCAGTTACCCGTTGGTTAGAGAGAATGAGCAGTTCTTC,CASSYPLVRENEQFF
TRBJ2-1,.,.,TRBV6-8,TGTGCCATCAGTCCTACAGGTCTCTACAATGAGCAGTTCTTC,CAISPTGLYNEQFF
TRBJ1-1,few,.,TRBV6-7,TGTGCCAGTGTAGCGGTGGGGGTAGCTTTCTTT,CASVAVGVAFF
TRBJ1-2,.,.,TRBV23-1,TGCGCCAGCAGTCAATTCAGGGAGGCTCGGGGCTACACCTTC,CASSQFREARGYTF
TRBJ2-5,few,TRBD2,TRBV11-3,TGTGCCAGCAGCGGACTAGCGGTGTGGGAGACCCAGTACTTC,CASSGLAVWETQYF